This T cell receptor (beta chain) appears in the sequencing data of a study of blood T cell repertoires in COVID-19. Study summary: T cells, B-cell-depleted T cells, or PBMCs provided the cDNA or gDNA that served as material.

Losses at the gene ends were 2 bases for V and 6 bases for J; bases not matched to a gene: 9. Germline values: CDR1 SGHNT, CDR2 YYREEE (reference sequence). CDR3 length equals 17 residues. In the original processing: Researchers report that nucleated cell counts were estimated from reference gene primer amplification. The data were produced by immunoSEQ multiplex PCR, yet TCRdb's version contains in-frame clones alone and is incomplete. V, J and clone size derive from that table, while D and trimming were established from the DNA sequence. The table shows approximately 200,000 clones, with approximately 86% occurring only once. Participant-given clinical history determined each cohort assignment.

The chain employs TRBV5-4 and TRBJ2-1; 12 bases line up with TRBD2. This TCR derives from a woman between 25 and 40 years old who had recovered from COVID-19. Sequenced input: PBMCs or T cells enriched from blood (not recorded which). The CDR3 region has the DNA TGTGCCAGCAGCTTTTGGATGACTAGCGGGAGAGGCAATGAGCAGTTCTTC. This gives the protein CASSFWMTSGRGNEQFF. The full variable domain, with the rest looked up from reference TRBV5-4 and TRBJ2-1, is ETGVTQSPTHLIKTRGQQVTLRCSSQSGHNTVSWYQQALGQGPQFIFQYYREEENGRGNFPPRFSGLQFPNYSSELNVNALELDDSALYLCASSFWMTSGRGNEQFFGPGTRLTVL.